This T cell receptor (beta chain) was sequenced during a study of blood T cell repertoires in COVID-19. Study-wide background: Sites in the United States, Italy and Spain provided acute and convalescent COVID-19 samples. The cDNA or gDNA used as material had been derived from T cells, B-cell-depleted T cells, or PBMCs.

The authors' processing: Reference gene primers were amplified, and this amplification served to estimate nucleated cell counts. Some clones are missing from TCRdb's copy, which holds only in-frame ones; the method was immunoSEQ multiplex PCR. That table furnishes V, J and clone size, whereas the DNA furnished D and trimming. The sample consists of 71,000 or so clones, 90% of them appearing once. Germline CDR1 and CDR2: SGHAT and FQNNGV. The CDR3 contains 12 residues. The V gene lost 0 bases and the J gene lost 12 bases, with 10 bases spanning the gap. The TCR originated in a woman younger than 30 with acute or convalescent COVID-19. The sample comprised peripheral blood. The rearrangement joins TRBV11-2 to TRBJ2-3, with D perhaps matching TRBD2 (6 bases). The CDR3 loop is CASSLDRGSQYF. DNA of the CDR3: TGTGCCAGCAGCTTAGATCGGGGGTCACAGTATTTT.